The source of this T cell receptor (beta chain) is a study of T cell responses to AZD1222 COVID-19 vaccine. Broader study findings: Baseline antibody screening turned up just a handful of seropositive AZD1222 recipients.

The V gene end was trimmed by 5 bases and the J gene end by 2 bases; junction bases not matched to a gene: 4. Germline assignment: CDR1 LNHDA and CDR2 SQIVND (reference sequence). There are 15 residues in the CDR3. With regard to this clone: Its antigen remains unknown.

Produced via immunoSEQ multiplex PCR; TCRdb's table is partial and in-frame only. Seen here are approximately 210,000 clones, around 94% observed once, and the top ten hold 1.5% to 2%. Source: peripheral blood, taken 28 days after the second dose of the MenACWY control vaccine. The clonotype was recovered from an adult who received the MenACWY meningococcal vaccine as a control. The genes are TRBV19 and TRBJ2-3; 10 nucleotides match TRBD2. CDR3 amino acids: CASSVGTSDTDTQYF. DNA for the CDR3: TGTGCCAGTAGTGTCGGGACTAGCGACACAGATACGCAGTATTTT.